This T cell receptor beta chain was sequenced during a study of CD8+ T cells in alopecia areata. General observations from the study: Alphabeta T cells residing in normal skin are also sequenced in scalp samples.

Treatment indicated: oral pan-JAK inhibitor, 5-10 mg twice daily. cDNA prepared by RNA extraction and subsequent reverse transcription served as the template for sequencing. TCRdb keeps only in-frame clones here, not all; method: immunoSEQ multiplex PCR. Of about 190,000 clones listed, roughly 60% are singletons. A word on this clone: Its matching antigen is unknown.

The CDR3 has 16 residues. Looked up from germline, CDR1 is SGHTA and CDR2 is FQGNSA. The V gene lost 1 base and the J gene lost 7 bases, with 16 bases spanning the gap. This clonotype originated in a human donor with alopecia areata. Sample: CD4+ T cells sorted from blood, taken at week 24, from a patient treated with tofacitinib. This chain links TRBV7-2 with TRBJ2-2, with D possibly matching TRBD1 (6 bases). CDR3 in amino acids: CASSLVSGGAGGELFF. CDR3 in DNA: TGTGCCAGCAGCTTAGTGAGTGGGGGCGCCGGCGGGGAGCTGTTTTTT.